The T cell receptor beta chain described here comes from a study of siplizumab effects on memory and regulatory T cells. This CDR3 comprises 12 residues. V was cut by 6 bases and J by 1 base, with 6 bases left in between. The V gene's germline CDR1 is MNHEY and CDR2 SVGAGI. Notes on this clone: As yet, its antigen is unknown.

Approximately 10^5 TCR templates were assayed per sample. Generated by immunoSEQ multiplex PCR, the TCRdb table keeps only in-frame clones and is missing some. The sample holds over 100,000 clones, approximately 93% seen once. Study conclusions and caveats: Both greater diversity than memory cells and a major contribution to the alloresponse seemed to characterize naive T cells.

Sequenced sample: Tregs sorted from blood. This receptor was taken from a human donor in good health. The genes are TRBV6-5 and TRBJ1-1; D is uncertain. This CDR3 reads CASSRPNTEAFF. CDR3 coding DNA: TGTGCCAGCAGCCGCCCGAACACTGAAGCTTTCTTT.